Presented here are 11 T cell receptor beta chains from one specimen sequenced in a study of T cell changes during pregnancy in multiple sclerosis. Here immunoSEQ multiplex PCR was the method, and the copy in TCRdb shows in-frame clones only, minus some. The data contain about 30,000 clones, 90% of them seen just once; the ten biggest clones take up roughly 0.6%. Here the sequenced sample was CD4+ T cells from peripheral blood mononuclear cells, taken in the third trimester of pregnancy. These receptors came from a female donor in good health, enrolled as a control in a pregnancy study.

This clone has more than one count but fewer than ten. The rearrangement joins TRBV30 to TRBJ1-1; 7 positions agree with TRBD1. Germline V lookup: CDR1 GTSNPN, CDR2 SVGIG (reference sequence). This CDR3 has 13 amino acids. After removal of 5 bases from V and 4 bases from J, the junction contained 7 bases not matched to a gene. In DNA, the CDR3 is TGTGCCTGGCAGGGACAGTTCGGCACTGAAGCTTTCTTT. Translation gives CAWQGQFGTEAFF.

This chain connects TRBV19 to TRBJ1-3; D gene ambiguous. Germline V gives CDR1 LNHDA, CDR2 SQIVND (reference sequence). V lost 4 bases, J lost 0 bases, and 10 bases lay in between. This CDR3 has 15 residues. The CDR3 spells CASSTEVRSGNTIYF. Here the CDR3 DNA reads TGTGCCAGTAGTACCGAGGTTCGCTCTGGAAACACCATATATTTT.

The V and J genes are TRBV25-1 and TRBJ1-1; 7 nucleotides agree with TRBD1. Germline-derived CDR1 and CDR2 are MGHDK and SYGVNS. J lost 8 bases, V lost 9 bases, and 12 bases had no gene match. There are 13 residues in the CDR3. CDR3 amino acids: CASRTLLQGEAFF. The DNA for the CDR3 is TGTGCCAGTCGTACCCTCCTACAGGGGGAAGCTTTCTTT.

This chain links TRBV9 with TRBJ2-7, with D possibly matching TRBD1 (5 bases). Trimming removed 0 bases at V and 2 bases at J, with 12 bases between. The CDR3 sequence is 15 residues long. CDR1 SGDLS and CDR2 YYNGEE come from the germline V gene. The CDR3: CASSVETAKPYEQYF. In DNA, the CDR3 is TGTGCCAGCAGCGTAGAGACAGCGAAACCCTACGAGCAGTACTTC.

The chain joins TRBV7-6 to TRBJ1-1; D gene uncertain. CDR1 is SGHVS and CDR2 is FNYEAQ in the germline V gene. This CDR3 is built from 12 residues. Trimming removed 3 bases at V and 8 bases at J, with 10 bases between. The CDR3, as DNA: TGTGCCAGCAGCTTCCGGGAAGAAGAAGCTTTCTTT. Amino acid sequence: CASSFREEEAFF.

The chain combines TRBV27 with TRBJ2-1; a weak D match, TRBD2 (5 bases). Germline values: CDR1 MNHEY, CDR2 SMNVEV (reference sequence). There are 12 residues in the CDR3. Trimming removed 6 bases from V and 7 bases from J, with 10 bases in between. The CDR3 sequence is CASRPRGNEQFF. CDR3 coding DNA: TGTGCCAGCAGGCCCCGAGGGAATGAGCAGTTCTTC.

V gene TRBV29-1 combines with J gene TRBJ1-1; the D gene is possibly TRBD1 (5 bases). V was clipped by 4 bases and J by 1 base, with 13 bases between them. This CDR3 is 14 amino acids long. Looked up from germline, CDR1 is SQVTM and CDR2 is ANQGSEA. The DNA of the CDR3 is TGCAGCGTTGGCCGATTAACAGGGAACACTGAAGCTTTCTTT. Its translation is CSVGRLTGNTEAFF.

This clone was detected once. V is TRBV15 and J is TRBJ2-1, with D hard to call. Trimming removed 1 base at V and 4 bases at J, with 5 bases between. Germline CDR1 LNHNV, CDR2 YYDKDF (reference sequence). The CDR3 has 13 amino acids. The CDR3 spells CATSRAVYNEQFF. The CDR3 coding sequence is TGTGCCACCAGCAGAGCCGTATACAATGAGCAGTTCTTC.

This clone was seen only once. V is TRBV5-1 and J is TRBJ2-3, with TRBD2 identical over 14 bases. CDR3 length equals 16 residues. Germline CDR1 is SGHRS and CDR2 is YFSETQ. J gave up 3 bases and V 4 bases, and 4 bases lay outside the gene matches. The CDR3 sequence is CASSPRLAGGTDTQYF. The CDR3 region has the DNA TGCGCCAGCAGCCCCCGACTAGCGGGGGGGACAGATACGCAGTATTTT.

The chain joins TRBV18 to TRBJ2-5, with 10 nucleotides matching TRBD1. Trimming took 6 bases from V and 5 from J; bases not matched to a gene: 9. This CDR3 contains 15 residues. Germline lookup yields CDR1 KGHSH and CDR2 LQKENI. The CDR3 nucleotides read TGTGCCAGCTCGTTCGGGACAGGGGCGAGGGAGACCCAGTACTTC. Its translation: CASSFGTGARETQYF. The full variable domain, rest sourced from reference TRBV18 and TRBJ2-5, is NAGVMQNPRHLVRRRGQEARLRCSPMKGHSHVYWYRQLPEEGLKFMVYLQKENIIDESGMPKERFSAEFPKEGPSILRIQQVVRGDSAAYFCASSFGTGARETQYFGPGTRLLVL.

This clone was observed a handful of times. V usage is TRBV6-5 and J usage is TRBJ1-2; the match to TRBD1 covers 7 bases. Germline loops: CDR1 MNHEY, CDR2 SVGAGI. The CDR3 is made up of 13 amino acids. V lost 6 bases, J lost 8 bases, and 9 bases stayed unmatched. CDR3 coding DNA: TGTGCCAGCAGAAAGGTCTCAGGGGGAGGCTACACCTTC. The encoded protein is CASRKVSGGGYTF.